Listed here is a single T cell receptor (beta chain). The table lists this clonotype with a few counts. Its recognized antigen is unknown. Base quality data are lacking; no much larger clone is found one base away. The data stem from a study of T cells in Graves' hyperthyroidism and ophthalmopathy (dated by TCRdb to between 2018 and 2021). For context, the study as a whole: Peripheral blood samples were taken at the time of initial diagnosis, prior to any treatment. To identify distinguishing TCR V-J signatures, a discovery cohort of around 100 patients was used, comprising 40 to 45 with Graves' ophthalmopathy and around 57 with stable Graves' hyperthyroidism. Prospective prediction of ophthalmopathy was tested in an independent validation cohort of 18 to 20 hyperthyroidism patients and 17 patients who later progressed to ophthalmopathy. For training and testing, the 100 or so patients in the discovery cohort were randomly divided in a 7:3 ratio. The study also compared thyroid tissue and blood T-cell repertoires from several Graves' hyperthyroidism patients. Following sampling, methimazole starting at 30 mg daily was given to hyperthyroidism patients, and high-dose intravenous methylprednisolone was given to ophthalmopathy patients. TCR Vbeta CDR3 sequencing of around 130 peripheral blood samples (fewer than 45 ophthalmopathy, roughly 72 hyperthyroidism and roughly 17 progressor patients) is reported in the paper. Broad study findings and their caveats: No statistical method was used to fix the sample size in advance, and group allocation was not hidden from the investigators. In validation, progression to ophthalmopathy was predicted by the model with more than 65% sensitivity and under 85% specificity, a median of approximately 7.1 months before onset. A model built on a 13 V-J signature distinguished ophthalmopathy from stable hyperthyroidism, reaching roughly 88% sensitivity and about 81% specificity in cross-validation and 80%/75% in testing. Most expanded thyroid clonotypes (frequency above 0.001) were also found in blood, which suggests that blood repertoires may mirror thyroid immune responses.

Ends trimmed: V by 6 bases, J by 4 bases; bases unmatched to a gene: 6. The germline V gene yields MDHEN for CDR1 and SYDVKM for CDR2. There are 14 amino acids in the CDR3, from cysteine to phenylalanine inclusive. Only the CDR3 region is kept as DNA, spanning 42 bases read in frame from base 1. Amplification of TCR beta CDR3 regions was carried out from RNA transcripts. The first round of RT-PCR for the TCR CDR3 was performed with the HTBI primer set and the Qiagen OneStep RT-PCR kit. The libraries were constructed in a second round of multiplex PCR and then size-selected and purified. Sequencing of the libraries was done on an Illumina HiSeq2000 using paired-end 100 bp reads. The original pipeline was this. Raw data were processed with SOAPnuke, discarding reads with adapters, uncalled bases, mean Phred below 15, or no exact constant-primer or identifier match. High-quality paired reads were merged with COPE v1.2.5, and unique nucleotide sequences were defined as clonotypes. MiTCR v1.1 was used to align the clonotypes against IMGT TRBV, TRBD and TRBJ reference segments. The analysis included only V-J combinations with a frequency above 0.0001, which together covered 99% to 99.2% of the repertoires. The TCS score was defined as the ratio of F50 (clonal expansion) to E x V (chaos), calculated using BLOSUM62-based TCRdist between CDR3 peptides within each V-J. Welch's t-statistics and random forest reduced around 520 V-J features to fewer than 15, which were used in a naive Bayes classifier (R e1071). Using fastp at Q25 and MiXCR, TCRdb reprocessed the public reads and kept productive beta chains. Identical CDR3 protein sequences are pooled into one entry, listed with their most common genes and DNA. TCRdb's processing, not the authors', yielded these V and J calls. The sample contains about 480,000 distinct CDR3 sequences, around 14% of them found a single time. The top ten hold less than 20% of the sample.

A patient counted as having stable Graves' hyperthyroidism if no progression to ophthalmopathy occurred over 18 months of follow-up. Hyperthyroidism patients were aged 18 to 65 years and newly diagnosed, with disease duration of less than 2 months. Exclusion was applied to patients with uncontrolled infections, other autoimmune diseases, pregnancy or lactation. Diagnoses were based on clinical symptoms, serum thyroxine and TRAb, thyroid ultrasound and orbital computed tomography. PBMCs were separated from approximately 9.9 ml of fresh peripheral blood using Ficoll-Paque density gradient centrifugation. Total RNA was extracted with Trizol reagent, and quality was checked on an Agilent 2100 Bioanalyzer.

The sequence is built from TRBV28 and TRBJ2-5; TRBD1 agrees with 9 junctional bases. This clonotype was obtained from a woman aged 18-29 years with Graves' hyperthyroidism. Sequencing used blood. The DNA reads as follows: TGTGCCAGCAGGGGACAGGGCGGAGGAGAGACCCAGTACTTC. It translates to CASRGQGGGETQYF.